The clone carrying this T cell receptor beta chain was observed a single time. Its specificity is unknown. Primers for the PCR totalled 60 Vbeta and 13 Jbeta. This table comes from immunoSEQ multiplex PCR, and its TCRdb copy is limited to in-frame clones, with some not included. The sample consists of a few hundred thousand clones, around 90% of them appearing once. This sample is drawn from a study of cytomegalovirus exposure and HLA in healthy donors. Study-level background: One earlier analysis, a look at approximately 190 million T cells, found fewer than 140 million unique TCR beta sequences. Broader study findings: It was reportedly the case that the classifier diagnosed cytomegalovirus status with high specificity and sensitivity. A few V segments could not be told apart, such as TRBV6-2 and TRBV6-3, and were left out.

CDR3 size: 15 residues. V lost 5 bases and J 0 bases, leaving 14 bases between the germline ends. In germline, CDR1 is SGHTA, CDR2 FQGNSA. The V gene is TRBV7-2, the J gene TRBJ2-7; D is possibly TRBD1 (5 bases). The origin of this receptor is a woman under 30 in good health and CMV-seronegative. Sequenced sample: PBMCs. The CDR3 loop is CASSGGHPSSYEQYF. CDR3 coding DNA: TGTGCCAGCAGCGGCGGACATCCTAGCTCCTACGAGCAGTACTTC.